What follows are 17 T cell receptor beta chains derived from one specimen sequenced in a study of shared clonotypes between healthy human individuals. The repertoire was sequenced with immunoSEQ multiplex PCR; TCRdb's copy has only in-frame clones and lacks some. Here the sample spans about 2 million clones, 85% to 95% being singletons. What was sequenced was naive CD4+ T cells sorted from blood. Subset given: CD45RA+ positively selected. These receptors originate from a man between 18 and 35 years old in good health.

The rearrangement uses TRBV25-1 and TRBJ1-4; no firm D call. Germline values: CDR1 MGHDK, CDR2 SYGVNS. This CDR3 has 13 residues. V lost 4 bases to trimming and J lost 4 bases, with 7 bases between them. This CDR3 is CASSGRSNEKLFF. The DNA for the CDR3 is TGTGCCAGCAGTGGTCGGAGTAATGAAAAACTGTTTTTT.

J is TRBJ2-7 and V is TRBV5-7; D may correspond to TRBD1 or TRBD2 (5 bases each). TRBV5-7 qualifies as an ORF whose function is uncertain. The CDR3 sequence is 17 residues long. With 0 bases removed from V and 5 bases from J, the gap between germline ends came to 21 bases. Here the CDR3 reads CASSLAVGPLFHDEQYF. CDR3 in DNA: TGTGCCAGCAGCTTGGCCGTGGGACCCCTCTTCCACGACGAGCAGTACTTC.

The J gene is TRBJ2-1, the V gene TRBV28; TRBD2 matches 11 bases. J gave up 7 bases and V 1 base, and 6 bases lay outside the gene matches. The CDR3 runs 16 residues. Germline V lookup: CDR1 MDHEN, CDR2 SYDVKM. CDR3 in DNA: TGTGCCAGCAGTTTATTTAGCGGGGGGGCTTGGAATGAGCAGTTCTTC. As protein: CASSLFSGGAWNEQFF. Full variable domain (remainder filled in from reference TRBV28 and TRBJ2-1): DVKVTQSSRYLVKRTGEKVFLECVQDMDHENMFWYRQDPGLGLRLIYFSYDVKMKEKGDIPEGYSVSREKKERFSLILESASTNQTSMYLCASSLFSGGAWNEQFFGPGTRLTVL.

In this sample, this clone turned up once. The chain links TRBV19 to TRBJ1-5, with 8 nucleotides matching TRBD1. Unmatched junction bases numbered 5, after V lost 5 bases and J lost 2 bases. The CDR3 contains 15 residues. Germline V gives CDR1 LNHDA, CDR2 SQIVND (reference sequence). The CDR3, as DNA: TGTGCCAGTAGTCTTTTACAGGGGGGCAATCAGCCCCAGCATTTT. It encodes CASSLLQGGNQPQHF.

The chain uses TRBV7-3 and TRBJ2-5; tentatively, D is TRBD1 (5 bases). V gave up 5 bases and J gave up 7 bases, with 14 bases separating them. Per germline, CDR1 SGHTA and CDR2 FQGTGA. The CDR3 extends over 13 amino acids. The DNA for the CDR3 is TGTGCCAGCAGCATTGGGGCCTTGGGGACCCAGTACTTC. This translates into CASSIGALGTQYF.

The chain joins TRBV10-3 to TRBJ1-1, with a possible D match to TRBD1 (6 bases). The germline V gene has CDR1 ENHRY and CDR2 SYGVKD. This CDR3 contains 13 residues. Trimming removed 2 bases from V and 10 bases from J, with 14 bases in between. The CDR3, as DNA: TGTGCCATCAGTGAGGGGGGGCCGACAGCAGCTTTCTTT. It yields the protein CAISEGGPTAAFF.

The gene calls are TRBV6-1 and TRBJ2-5; D remains unclear. The length of the CDR3 is 15 residues. Trimming took 0 bases from V and 4 from J, leaving 12 bases between them. Germline lookup yields CDR1 MNHNS and CDR2 SASEGT. The CDR3 DNA reads as TGTGCCAGCAGTGAAGCTGGCCAGTGGATAGAGACCCAGTACTTC. Translation: CASSEAGQWIETQYF.

The chain has TRBV18 and TRBJ1-2; 9 bases line up with TRBD1. Losses at the gene ends were 6 bases for V and 4 bases for J; bases not matched to a gene: 9. CDR3 length: 15 residues. Germline CDR1 KGHSH, CDR2 LQKENI. Here the CDR3 reads CASSPETGGFYGYTF. In DNA form, the CDR3 reads TGTGCCAGCTCGCCTGAGACAGGGGGTTTCTATGGCTACACCTTC.

The sample holds a few counts of this clone. V gene TRBV14 combines with J gene TRBJ2-2; no clear D. Trimming stripped 4 bases from V and 5 bases from J, with 8 bases between. The CDR3 totals 13 residues. Germline CDR1 SGHDN, CDR2 FVKESK. CDR3 in amino acids: CASSPTGTGELFF. The CDR3 DNA is TGTGCCAGCAGCCCCACCGGAACCGGGGAGCTGTTTTTT.

This clone occurred many times. The V gene is TRBV18, the J gene TRBJ1-1; the match to TRBD1 covers 7 bases. J was trimmed by 11 bases and V by 3 bases; bases with no gene match: 6. Germline loops: CDR1 KGHSH, CDR2 LQKENI. The CDR3 consists of 12 residues. CDR3 in amino acids: CASSPPTGFAFF. The CDR3 DNA reads TGTGCCAGCTCACCCCCGACAGGGTTTGCTTTCTTT.

V usage is TRBV4-3 and J usage is TRBJ1-5; D is unresolved. V lost 2 bases to trimming and J lost 1 base, with 9 bases between them. Germline V gene data show CDR1 as LGHNA and CDR2 as YSLEER. The length of the CDR3 is 15 residues. The DNA of the CDR3 is TGCGCCAGCAGCCAAAACATGGTGAGCAATCAGCCCCAGCATTTT. This gives the protein CASSQNMVSNQPQHF.

The chain joins TRBV6-5 to TRBJ2-5; D is possibly TRBD2 (5 bases). The J call is uncertain, as TRBJ2-7 better fits the DNA end. CDR3 length: 15 residues. CDR1 and CDR2 (germline): MNHEY, SVGAGI. The CDR3 reads CASRKRETALNEQYF. CDR3 sequence (DNA): TGTGCCAGCAGGAAACGGGAAACTGCATTAAACGAGCAGTACTTC.

The chain carries TRBV30 and TRBJ2-2; 10 bases line up with TRBD2. After removal of 6 bases from V and 3 bases from J, the junction contained 7 bases not matched to a gene. This CDR3 region has 15 residues. The germline V gene has CDR1 GTSNPN and CDR2 SVGIG (reference sequence). The CDR3 spells CACRSGRADTGELFF. The CDR3, as DNA: TGTGCCTGCAGAAGCGGGAGGGCCGACACCGGGGAGCTGTTTTTT.

V and J are TRBV18 and TRBJ2-6; 8 bases agree with TRBD2. J lost 4 bases, V lost 3 bases, and 11 bases had no gene match. Per germline, CDR1 KGHSH and CDR2 LQKENI. CDR3 length equals 18 residues. The CDR3: CASSPIAGTPVGANVLTF. DNA of the CDR3: TGTGCCAGCTCACCGATAGCGGGAACCCCGGTAGGGGCCAACGTCCTGACTTTC.

V gene TRBV21-1 combines with J gene TRBJ1-6; the table assigns TRBD1, which was not confirmed against the DNA. TRBV21-1 is described as a pseudogene. The CDR3 runs 17 residues. The CDR3 is CASSKEGPGQFNSPLHF. In DNA, the CDR3 is TGTGCCAGCAGCAAAGAGGGTCCGGGACAGTTCAATTCACCCCTCCACTTT.

The chain carries TRBV6-1 and TRBJ1-2; 7 bases agree with TRBD1. In germline, CDR1 is MNHNS, CDR2 SASEGT. V trimming: 2 bases; J trimming: 14 bases; junction bases outside the gene matches: 8. The length of the CDR3 is 12 residues. In nucleotides, the CDR3 is TGTGCCAGCAGTGAATTGGGGGACAGCCAAACCTTC. It encodes CASSELGDSQTF.

The V and J genes are TRBV6-5 and TRBJ2-7; unclear D gene. The CDR3 is 15 residues long. V dropped 2 bases and J dropped 3 bases, with 14 bases sitting between them. Germline loops: CDR1 MNHEY, CDR2 SVGAGI. CDR3 protein: CASSYTGVPIYEQYF. The DNA for the CDR3 is TGTGCCAGCAGTTACACCGGAGTGCCTATCTACGAGCAGTACTTC.